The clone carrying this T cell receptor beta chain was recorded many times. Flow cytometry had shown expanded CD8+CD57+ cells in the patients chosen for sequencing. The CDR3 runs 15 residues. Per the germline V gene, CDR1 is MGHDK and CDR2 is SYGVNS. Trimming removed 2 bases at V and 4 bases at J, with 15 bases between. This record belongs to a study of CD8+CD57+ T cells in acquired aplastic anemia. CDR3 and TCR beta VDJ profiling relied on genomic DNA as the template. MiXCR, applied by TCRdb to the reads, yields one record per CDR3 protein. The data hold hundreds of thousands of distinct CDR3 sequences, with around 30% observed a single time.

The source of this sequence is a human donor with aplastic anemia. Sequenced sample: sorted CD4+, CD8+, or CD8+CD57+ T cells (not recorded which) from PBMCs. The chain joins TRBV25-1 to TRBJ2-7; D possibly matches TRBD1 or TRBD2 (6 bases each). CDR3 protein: CASSELYGGKYEQYF. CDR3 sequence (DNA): TGTGCCAGCAGTGAACTATACGGGGGCAAGTACGAGCAGTACTTC.